These 24 T cell receptor beta chains were all obtained from the same sample, sequenced in a study of blood T cell repertoires in COVID-19. Sequencing was performed with immunoSEQ multiplex PCR; in TCRdb, only in-frame clones are kept and a portion is missing. The sample holds 140,000 or so clones; about four fifths are singletons and the top ten take roughly 3.5%. The material sequenced was PBMCs or T cells enriched from blood (not recorded which). All receptors come from a woman aged 45-65 years with acute COVID-19.

The chain employs TRBV15 and TRBJ2-5; 7 positions agree with TRBD1. Germline V lookup: CDR1 LNHNV, CDR2 YYDKDF (reference sequence). V shed 4 bases and J 5 bases; nucleotides not matched to a gene: 7. The CDR3 has 14 residues. The CDR3 DNA is TGTGCCACCAGCACGAGGGGGCACGTTGAGACCCAGTACTTC. As protein: CATSTRGHVETQYF.

The J gene is TRBJ1-1, the V gene TRBV11-2; D is perhaps TRBD1 (5 bases). Trimming removed 2 bases at V and 5 bases at J, with 15 bases between. Germline CDR1 is SGHAT and CDR2 is FQNNGV. CDR3 length: 15 amino acids. CDR3 bases: TGTGCCAGCAGCTTAATGGGGGGGGATCGGACTGAAGCTTTCTTT. Protein: CASSLMGGDRTEAFF.

The rearrangement joins TRBV5-1 to TRBJ2-1; D gene uncertain. The CDR3 spans 13 residues. The ends were cut back, 0 bases at V and 4 bases at J, with 5 bases in the middle. CDR1 and CDR2 (germline): SGHRS, YFSETQ. CDR3 protein: CASSLGAYNEQFF. The CDR3 DNA sequence: TGCGCCAGCAGCTTGGGAGCGTACAATGAGCAGTTCTTC.

This chain connects TRBV24-1 to TRBJ2-2; D remains ambiguous. The CDR3 covers 13 residues. Per the germline V gene, CDR1 is KGHDR and CDR2 is SFDVKD. V dropped 5 bases and J dropped 4 bases, with 7 bases sitting between them. The CDR3 is CATSVTGTGELFF. The CDR3, as DNA: TGTGCCACCAGTGTTACGGGCACCGGGGAGCTGTTTTTT.

This chain links TRBV20-1 with TRBJ1-4; D might be TRBD1 (5 bases). Trimming took off 3 bases at V and 5 bases at J, with 10 bases between the two ends. Germline lookup yields CDR1 DFQATT and CDR2 SNEGSKA (reference sequence). CDR3 length: 13 amino acids. This CDR3 reads CSASRAGNEKLFF. The CDR3 DNA reads TGCAGTGCTAGTAGGGCAGGGAATGAAAAACTGTTTTTT.

The CDR3 spells CASSPIPSGVQETQYF. The CDR3 DNA reads TGTGCCAGCTCACCAATCCCTAGCGGGGTCCAAGAGACCCAGTACTTC. The chain has TRBV18 and TRBJ2-5, with 9 bases fitting TRBD2. The CDR3 totals 16 residues. V lost 2 bases to trimming and J lost 1 base; unmatched junction nucleotides: 5. Germline loops: CDR1 KGHSH, CDR2 LQKENI.

This clone occurred once. The V gene is TRBV24-1, the J gene TRBJ2-2, with no clear D. This CDR3 region has 14 residues. With 10 bases removed from V and 4 bases from J, the gap between germline ends came to 15 bases. Germline assignment: CDR1 KGHDR and CDR2 SFDVKD. The CDR3, as DNA: TGTGCCACGGCCCGGGTTGGAGCCACCGGGGAGCTGTTTTTT. It yields the protein CATARVGATGELFF.

This chain uses TRBV12-3 or TRBV12-4 with TRBJ1-5, with D uncertain. Trimming removed 3 bases at V and 6 bases at J, with 9 bases between. This CDR3 is built from 13 residues. The CDR3 DNA reads TGTGCCAGCAGTTTTGTTAAGAGTCAGCCCCAGCATTTT. It encodes CASSFVKSQPQHF.

The V gene is TRBV7-2, the J gene TRBJ2-1; maybe TRBD2 (6 bases). CDR3 length: 14 residues. Trimming took off 4 bases at V and 8 bases at J, with 15 bases between the two ends. Germline CDR1 SGHTA, CDR2 FQGNSA. The CDR3 region has the DNA TGTGCCAGCAGCTCCGGGGGTTATGTGCATGAGCAGTTCTTC. Protein product: CASSSGGYVHEQFF.

The chain carries TRBV5-3 and TRBJ2-7; TRBD2 matches 11 bases. TRBV5-3 qualifies as an ORF whose function is uncertain. V shed 5 bases and J 2 bases; nucleotides not matched to a gene: 6. This CDR3 is built from 15 residues. The CDR3 sequence: CARRSGTSGTYEQYF. As DNA, the CDR3 is TGTGCCAGAAGATCCGGGACTAGCGGTACCTACGAGCAGTACTTC.

This chain connects TRBV28 to TRBJ1-6; no clear D gene. Trimming cost V 6 bases and J 6 bases, with 15 bases left between them. The CDR3 covers 15 residues. The V gene's germline CDR1 is MDHEN and CDR2 SYDVKM. The chain's CDR3 is CASSAPRGTNSPLHF. The CDR3 bases are TGTGCCAGCAGCGCCCCCAGAGGAACTAATTCACCCCTCCACTTT.

The rearrangement uses TRBV6-4 and TRBJ2-1, with 12 bases identical to TRBD2. Germline V gene lookup returns CDR1 MRHNA and CDR2 SNTAGT. The ends lost 5 bases at V and 8 bases at J; junction bases unmatched: 4. The CDR3 runs 14 residues. CDR3 in amino acids: CASSTLAGGHEQFF. The CDR3, as DNA: TGTGCCAGCAGTACTCTAGCGGGAGGGCATGAGCAGTTCTTC.

The genes are TRBV3-1 (or the pseudogene TRBV3-2) and TRBJ2-5, with D maybe TRBD1 (5 bases). Germline assignment: CDR1 LGHDT and CDR2 YNNKEL (reference sequence). This CDR3 has 14 amino acids. V lost 0 bases, J lost 5 bases, and 10 bases lay in between. The CDR3 DNA reads as TGTGCCAGCAGCCAAGAAGGGGCAGGGGAGACCCAGTACTTC. It yields the protein CASSQEGAGETQYF.

In DNA form, the CDR3 reads TGCAGCGTTGAAGATGGGCGGGAGGTCTCCTACAATGAGCAGTTCTTC. Translation: CSVEDGREVSYNEQFF. This chain uses TRBV29-1 with TRBJ2-1; 8 bases line up with TRBD2. J gave up 0 bases and V 0 bases, and 4 bases lay outside the gene matches. Germline V gene data show CDR1 as SQVTM and CDR2 as ANQGSEA. The CDR3 has 16 residues.

This chain uses TRBV19 with TRBJ2-6, with unresolved D. The germline CDR1 and CDR2 sequences are LNHDA and SQIVND (reference sequence). Trimming removed 11 bases at V and 0 bases at J, with 8 bases between. This CDR3 has 13 residues. The CDR3 protein is CASQVSGANVLTF. The CDR3 DNA sequence: TGTGCCTCTCAGGTCTCTGGGGCCAACGTCCTGACTTTC.

This clone was detected only once. The chain employs TRBV7-3 and TRBJ1-2; D possibly corresponds to TRBD1 (5 bases). Germline lookup yields CDR1 SGHTA and CDR2 FQGTGA. The CDR3 runs to 13 residues. The V and J ends lost 1 base and 8 bases respectively, with 11 bases between them. In nucleotides, the CDR3 is TGTGCCAGCAGCTTAAACCCAGGGTACGGCTACACCTTC. Translating it yields CASSLNPGYGYTF. Full variable domain (remainder filled in from reference TRBV7-3 and TRBJ1-2): GAGVSQTPSNKVTEKGKYVELRCDPISGHTALYWYRQSLGQGPEFLIYFQGTGAADDSGLPNDRFFAVRPEGSVSTLKIQRTERGDSAVYLCASSLNPGYGYTFGSGTRLTVV.

This chain joins TRBV19 and TRBJ1-5; D is undetermined. This CDR3 contains 15 residues. Germline V lookup: CDR1 LNHDA, CDR2 SQIVND (reference sequence). Trimming removed 2 bases from V and 0 bases from J, with 8 bases in between. As DNA, the CDR3 is TGTGCCAGTAGTATAACTCACTATAGCAATCAGCCCCAGCATTTT. Protein sequence: CASSITHYSNQPQHF.

The rearrangement joins TRBV4-2 to TRBJ2-2; tentatively, D is TRBD1 (6 bases). CDR3 length: 16 residues. Per the germline V gene, CDR1 is LGHNA and CDR2 is YNFKEQ. The V gene lost 4 bases and the J gene lost 3 bases, with 15 bases spanning the gap. The CDR3 here is CASSRQGFPDTGELFF. CDR3 DNA: TGTGCCAGCAGCCGCCAGGGGTTTCCGGACACCGGGGAGCTGTTTTTT.

The chain links TRBV6-5 to TRBJ2-5, with a tentative D call TRBD2 (5 bases). Germline V gene lookup returns CDR1 MNHEY and CDR2 SVGAGI. Trimming removed 7 bases at V and 5 bases at J, with 17 bases between. The CDR3 covers 14 residues. Here the CDR3 reads CASKSWENGETQYF. In nucleotides, the CDR3 is TGTGCCAGCAAAAGTTGGGAGAACGGGGAGACCCAGTACTTC.

This rearrangement joins TRBV15 to TRBJ1-5, with a tentative D call TRBD1 (5 bases). CDR1 and CDR2 from the germline V gene are LNHNV and YYDKDF (reference sequence). V gave up 1 base and J gave up 3 bases, with 10 bases separating them. CDR3 length: 15 residues. The CDR3 protein is CATSRGRGPNQPQHF. Written as DNA, the CDR3 is TGTGCCACCAGCAGAGGAAGGGGTCCCAATCAGCCCCAGCATTTT.

The chain uses TRBV5-1 and TRBJ2-1; 9 nucleotides align to TRBD1. The CDR3 runs 17 residues. Germline V CDR1 and CDR2: SGHRS, YFSETQ. V lost 5 bases to trimming and J lost 6 bases; unmatched junction nucleotides: 15. The chain's CDR3 is CASSRRSLGQGFNEQFF. The CDR3 DNA reads TGCGCCAGCAGTCGACGGTCCTTGGGACAGGGTTTCAATGAGCAGTTCTTC.

V gene TRBV24-1 combines with J gene TRBJ2-2; TRBD2 aligns across 10 bases. Germline CDR1 reads KGHDR; CDR2 reads SFDVKD. V shed 3 bases, J shed 5 bases, and the junction held 8 bases outside the gene matches. This CDR3 region has 17 residues. In nucleotides, the CDR3 is TGTGCCACCAGTGATGGGGATCCGGGACTAGCGACCGGGGAGCTGTTTTTT. It is translated as CATSDGDPGLATGELFF.

The V and J genes are TRBV19 and TRBJ1-2; 9 bases line up with TRBD1. Per the germline V gene, CDR1 is LNHDA and CDR2 is SQIVND (reference sequence). With 5 bases clipped from V and 4 bases from J, the junction kept 2 bases outside the gene matches. CDR3 length: 13 residues. The CDR3 region has the DNA TGTGCCAGTAGTGAGGGACAGGGCTATGGCTACACCTTC. This codes for CASSEGQGYGYTF.

V gene TRBV4-1 combines with J gene TRBJ2-5, with D perhaps matching TRBD2 (7 bases). Germline values: CDR1 MGHRA, CDR2 YSYEKL. V gave up 4 bases and J gave up 1 base, with 16 bases separating them. CDR3 length equals 16 residues. The DNA of the CDR3 is TGCGCCAGCAGCCGAGGGGGGGCGGGACGCCAAGAGACCCAGTACTTC. Amino acid sequence: CASSRGGAGRQETQYF.